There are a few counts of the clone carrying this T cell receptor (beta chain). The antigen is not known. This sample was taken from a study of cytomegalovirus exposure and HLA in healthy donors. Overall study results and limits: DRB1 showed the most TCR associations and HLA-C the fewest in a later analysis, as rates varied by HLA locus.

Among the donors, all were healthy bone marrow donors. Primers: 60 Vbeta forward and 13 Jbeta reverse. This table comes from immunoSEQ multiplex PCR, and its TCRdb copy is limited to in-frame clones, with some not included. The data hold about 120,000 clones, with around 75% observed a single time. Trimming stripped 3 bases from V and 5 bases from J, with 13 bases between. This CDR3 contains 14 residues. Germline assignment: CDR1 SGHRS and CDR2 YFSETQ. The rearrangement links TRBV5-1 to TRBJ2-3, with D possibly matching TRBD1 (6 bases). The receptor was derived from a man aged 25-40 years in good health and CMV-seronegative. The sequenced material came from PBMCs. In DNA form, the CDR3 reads TGCGCCAGCAGCTCCCGGGACAAAGGAGATACGCAGTATTTT. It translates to CASSSRDKGDTQYF.